This T cell receptor beta chain was retrieved from a study of CXCR3-negative and CXCR3-positive naive CD8 T cells. For the study at large: The total count of TRB reads reached 120 million to 150 million, and each library contributed about 1.5 +/- 0.3 million.

Whole-study results and caveats: Most assays were run on fresh PBMCs (CXCR3 expression partially decreased after cryopreservation). Between one naive subset and the other, surface CD5 was comparable, and TCR strength was inferred from TRB CDR3 properties. CXCR3-positive naive cells carried more hydrophobic TRB CDR3s than CXCR3-negative naive cells did.

CD45RO-CCR7+CD27+CD95- marked naive CD8+ T cells. Notes on this clonotype: Its antigen is not identified.

There are 15 residues in the CDR3. In germline, CDR1 is SGDLS, CDR2 YYNGEE. Via 5' RACE with UMI labels, TRB cDNA libraries were prepared. TCRdb reworked the 5' RACE reads into one entry per CDR3 protein, no DNA. The listing contains about 84,000 distinct CDR3 sequences. The J gene is TRBJ1-2, the V gene TRBV9; as DNA is missing, the TRBD1 call by TCRdb cannot be tested. The TCR originated in a human donor in good health. Some clones in this sample may be carry-over from other donors' samples. The sample comprised naive CXCR3+ CD8+ T cells from blood. Specified subset: CD45RO-CCR7+CD27+CD95- naive CD8+ T cells expressing CXCR3 (TNR3+). This CDR3 reads CASSPRDNQNYGYTF.